These 30 T cell receptor beta chains came from one sample sequenced in a study of cytomegalovirus exposure and HLA in healthy donors. A multiplex PCR was run with 60 Vbeta primers and 13 Jbeta primers. This table comes from immunoSEQ multiplex PCR, and its TCRdb copy is limited to in-frame clones, with some not included. The sample has approximately 140,000 clones; more than 65% are singletons. Sequencing was performed on PBMCs. These receptors were collected from a man between 50 and 59 years old in good health and CMV-seronegative.

The V call is TRBV4-3, the J call TRBJ2-3; 12 bases agree with TRBD2. Looked up from germline, CDR1 is LGHNA and CDR2 is YSLEER. There are 16 residues in the CDR3. V lost 4 bases, J lost 3 bases, and 5 bases stayed unmatched. CDR3 sequence: CASSRLAGEQTDTQYF. CDR3 coding DNA: TGCGCCAGCAGCCGACTAGCGGGGGAGCAAACAGATACGCAGTATTTT.

The rearrangement joins TRBV5-6 to TRBJ2-7; 10 bases are a match to TRBD1. Germline loops: CDR1 SGHDT, CDR2 YYEEEE. This CDR3 spans 14 amino acids. Unmatched junction bases numbered 4, after V lost 3 bases and J lost 4 bases. The CDR3 DNA sequence: TGTGCCAGCAGCTGGGACAGGGGCCTTTACGAGCAGTACTTC. This translates into CASSWDRGLYEQYF.

The chain links TRBV5-1 to TRBJ2-6; a weak D match, TRBD1 (5 bases). This CDR3 has 16 residues. Trimming shortened V by 2 bases and J by 0 bases, and 9 bases separated the two germline ends. Germline V gives CDR1 SGHRS, CDR2 YFSETQ. The CDR3 nucleotides read TGCGCCAGCAGCTTCACAGGCTCCTCTGGGGCCAACGTCCTGACTTTC. Residues: CASSFTGSSGANVLTF.

The J gene is TRBJ2-3, the V gene TRBV28; 7 positions match TRBD2. This CDR3 region has 14 residues. Germline V CDR1 and CDR2: MDHEN, SYDVKM. V was clipped by 8 bases and J by 7 bases; unmatched bases: 12. The CDR3 DNA sequence: TGTGCCAGCTATACCCCTGGGGAGGGCAATACGCAGTATTTT. Its translation is CASYTPGEGNTQYF.

The chain uses TRBV9 and TRBJ2-1; TRBD1 aligns across 9 bases. J gave up 0 bases and V 4 bases, and 5 bases lay outside the gene matches. CDR3 size: 16 residues. The V gene's germline CDR1 is SGDLS and CDR2 YYNGEE. The CDR3 spells CASSPQDRGSYNEQFF. As DNA, the CDR3 is TGTGCCAGCAGCCCCCAGGACAGGGGCTCCTACAATGAGCAGTTCTTC.

The chain has TRBV13 and TRBJ1-2; TRBD1 is a possible D gene (5 bases). The CDR3 is 14 amino acids. The germline V gene has CDR1 PRHDT and CDR2 FYEKMQ (reference sequence). V was trimmed by 6 bases and J by 4 bases, leaving 15 bases between them. The CDR3: CASSYAGTGYGYTF. As DNA, the CDR3 is TGTGCCAGCAGTTACGCGGGGACTGGCTATGGCTACACCTTC.

V usage is TRBV5-6 and J usage is TRBJ1-2; D possibly corresponds to TRBD1 (6 bases). CDR3 length: 16 amino acids. CDR1 SGHDT and CDR2 YYEEEE come from the germline V gene. The V gene lost 4 bases and the J gene lost 1 base, with 17 bases spanning the gap. The CDR3 protein is CASSPLGGAGNYGYTF. In DNA, the CDR3 is TGTGCCAGCAGCCCTCTCGGGGGGGCGGGTAACTATGGCTACACCTTC.

The J gene is TRBJ1-3, the V gene TRBV5-1; 10 bases are a match to TRBD1. The CDR3 is 15 residues long. Unmatched junction bases numbered 4, after V lost 4 bases and J lost 3 bases. Germline CDR1 reads SGHRS; CDR2 reads YFSETQ. This chain's CDR3 is CASSERTGGGNTIYF. The CDR3 DNA sequence: TGCGCCAGCAGCGAACGGACAGGGGGTGGAAACACCATATATTTT.

The chain links TRBV7-8 to TRBJ2-7; D remains ambiguous. CDR1 and CDR2 (germline): SGHVS, FQNEAQ. The CDR3 length is 12 residues. Trimming removed 4 bases from V and 5 bases from J, with 9 bases in between. The chain's CDR3 is CASSSVRDEQYF. For the CDR3, the DNA is TGTGCCAGCAGCTCCGTCCGAGACGAGCAGTACTTC.

The CDR3 is CASSQDPGNRYTEQYF. In nucleotides, the CDR3 is TGCGCCAGCAGCCAAGATCCGGGGAATCGATATACCGAGCAGTACTTC. The chain carries TRBV4-1 and TRBJ2-5; tentative D call: TRBD2 (5 bases). The better agreement between TRBJ2-7 and the DNA end casts doubt on the J call. The germline V gene has CDR1 MGHRA and CDR2 YSYEKL. The CDR3 consists of 16 residues.

The V call is TRBV30, the J call TRBJ1-6; 9 positions match TRBD1. Germline CDR1 reads GTSNPN; CDR2 reads SVGIG (reference sequence). The ends lost 6 bases at V and 7 bases at J; junction bases unmatched: 1. CDR3 length: 12 residues. The CDR3 DNA sequence: TGTGCCTGTGACAGGGGGAATTCACCCCTCCACTTT. This codes for CACDRGNSPLHF.

The V call is TRBV9, the J call TRBJ2-7; 7 bases match TRBD1. From germline, CDR1 is SGDLS and CDR2 YYNGEE. Germline trimming cut 2 bases from V and 7 bases from J; bases unmatched to any gene: 12. CDR3 length: 15 amino acids. CDR3 bases: TGTGCCAGCAGCGTCGGGGACAGCGGTCAGGGAGAGCAGTACTTC. Translated: CASSVGDSGQGEQYF.

This clone was detected a few times. The V call is TRBV28, the J call TRBJ1-1; TRBD1 is a possible D gene (6 bases). Trimming pared 6 bases from V and 4 bases from J, leaving 15 bases between. There are 14 residues in the CDR3. In germline, CDR1 is MDHEN, CDR2 SYDVKM. CDR3 nucleotide sequence: TGTGCCAGCAGACCTCGGGGGGGGGCCACTGAAGCTTTCTTT. This gives the protein CASRPRGGATEAFF.

V usage is TRBV5-6 and J usage is TRBJ2-5; tentatively, D is TRBD2 (6 bases). This CDR3 comprises 12 residues. From germline, CDR1 is SGHDT and CDR2 YYEEEE. The ends were cut back, 5 bases at V and 4 bases at J, with 9 bases in the middle. The CDR3 nucleotides read TGTGCCAGCAGGTTCGGGGGAGAGACCCAGTACTTC. The encoded protein is CASRFGGETQYF.

V gene TRBV18 combines with J gene TRBJ1-4; D remains unclear. Germline V gives CDR1 KGHSH, CDR2 LQKENI. The CDR3 runs to 14 residues. V lost 4 bases, J lost 5 bases, and 11 bases lay in between. The CDR3 protein is CASSQQKLNEKLFF. Here the CDR3 DNA reads TGTGCCAGCTCACAACAGAAACTCAATGAAAAACTGTTTTTT.

This chain links TRBV4-2 with TRBJ2-1, with TRBD2 matching 13 bases. The CDR3 is made up of 16 amino acids. Germline V gives CDR1 LGHNA, CDR2 YNFKEQ. V was pared by 3 bases and J by 7 bases, with 6 bases of the junction left unmatched. CDR3 protein: CASSHTGTSGINEQFF. The DNA of the CDR3 is TGTGCCAGCAGCCACACCGGGACTAGCGGGATAAATGAGCAGTTCTTC.

The rearrangement uses TRBV7-2 and TRBJ1-2, with TRBD1 identical over 9 bases. V trimming: 4 bases; J trimming: 8 bases; junction bases outside the gene matches: 20. The CDR3 has 18 residues. Germline values: CDR1 SGHTA, CDR2 FQGNSA. CDR3 in amino acids: CASSSRGTGRAGARGYTF. In nucleotides, the CDR3 is TGTGCCAGCAGCTCACGCGGGACAGGGCGGGCAGGGGCTAGGGGCTACACCTTC.

The chain links TRBV4-1 to TRBJ2-7, with D possibly TRBD1 on 5 matching bases. The CDR3 contains 14 residues. The ends were cut back, 8 bases at V and 2 bases at J, with 16 bases in the middle. Germline V gives CDR1 MGHRA, CDR2 YSYEKL. The CDR3 here is CASSEQDLTYEQYF. In DNA form, the CDR3 reads TGCGCCAGCTCCGAACAGGACCTTACCTACGAGCAGTACTTC.

On this clone: An end of the junction differs from the germline gene, which may be a read error. The V gene is TRBV6-1, the J gene TRBJ2-4, with 9 bases matching TRBD1. CDR3 length: 14 residues. The germline V gene encodes CDR1 MNHNS and CDR2 SASEGT. The CDR3 loop is CASSEPGDRVSPCF. The DNA of the CDR3 is TGTGCCAGCAGTGAACCAGGGGACAGGGTATCCCCCTGCTTC.

The genes are TRBV29-1 and TRBJ2-7, with 7 bases that match TRBD2. Unmatched junction bases numbered 4, after V lost 7 bases and J lost 1 base. The CDR3 has 12 residues. The germline V gene has CDR1 SQVTM and CDR2 ANQGSEA. CDR3 in DNA: TGCAGCGCGGCTAGCGGATCCTACGAGCAGTACTTC. It yields the protein CSAASGSYEQYF.

This clone is a singleton in its sample. This chain links TRBV7-9 with TRBJ1-6, with TRBD1 as a possible D gene (6 bases). Germline V gene lookup returns CDR1 SEHNR and CDR2 FQNEAQ (reference sequence). V was trimmed by 1 base and J by 14 bases, leaving 15 bases between them. The length of the CDR3 is 14 residues. The DNA of the CDR3 is TGTGCCAGCAGCTTAGAACAGGGCGTAAGCACCCTCCACTTT. Residues: CASSLEQGVSTLHF.

The gene calls are TRBV4-1 and TRBJ2-1; 10 bases line up with TRBD2. Germline V CDR1 and CDR2: MGHRA, YSYEKL. Germline trimming cut 0 bases from V and 4 bases from J; bases unmatched to any gene: 9. There are 18 residues in the CDR3. Here the CDR3 reads CASSQDERTSGSYNEQFF. The CDR3 DNA reads TGCGCCAGCAGCCAAGATGAAAGGACTAGCGGTTCATACAATGAGCAGTTCTTC.

The chain employs TRBV9 and TRBJ2-7; 13 bases are a match to TRBD2. V lost 6 bases and J lost 5; bases outside the gene matches: 5. The germline CDR1 and CDR2 sequences are SGDLS and YYNGEE. The CDR3 is made up of 14 amino acids. CDR3 in amino acids: CASTSGLAGDEQYF. The CDR3 DNA reads as TGTGCCAGCACATCCGGACTAGCGGGGGACGAGCAGTACTTC.

The V call is TRBV19, the J call TRBJ2-1; D perhaps matches TRBD1 (6 bases). Germline CDR1 LNHDA, CDR2 SQIVND (reference sequence). The CDR3 consists of 16 residues. V was trimmed by 8 bases and J by 0 bases, leaving 17 bases between them. In nucleotides, the CDR3 is TGTGCCAGTCAGGGGCAGCGGTCGAGCTCCTACAATGAGCAGTTCTTC. Translated, it gives CASQGQRSSSYNEQFF.

This chain joins TRBV9 and TRBJ1-1; no clear D. Germline loops: CDR1 SGDLS, CDR2 YYNGEE. Trimming stripped 0 bases from V and 12 bases from J, with 12 bases between. This CDR3 comprises 12 residues. In DNA, the CDR3 is TGTGCCAGCAGCGTAGGAGCCGGCGGGCCTTTCTTT. It translates to CASSVGAGGPFF. The variable domain in full, completed from reference TRBV9 and TRBJ1-1, reads DSGVTQTPKHLITATGQRVTLRCSPRSGDLSVYWYQQSLDQGLQFLIQYYNGEERAKGNILERFSAQQFPDLHSELNLSSLELGDSALYFCASSVGAGGPFFGQGTRLTVV.

Regarding this clone: Other DNA sequences of this sample code for an identical CDR3. The chain joins TRBV19 to TRBJ1-5, with 7 bases fitting TRBD1. The junction had 3 bases not matched to a gene; V was cut back by 5 bases and J by 5 bases. Germline CDR1 and CDR2: LNHDA and SQIVND (reference sequence). The CDR3 is 13 residues long. In DNA, the CDR3 is TGTGCCAGTAGTGGAACAGGGGATCAGCCCCAGCATTTT. This sequence encodes CASSGTGDQPQHF.

The gene calls are TRBV4-3 and TRBJ2-3; D is unresolved. Germline V CDR1 and CDR2: LGHNA, YSLEER. The length of the CDR3 is 14 residues. V was trimmed by 2 bases and J by 1 base, leaving 7 bases between them. As DNA, the CDR3 is TGCGCCAGCAGCCAAAGAGAAGGCACAGATACGCAGTATTTT. Residues: CASSQREGTDTQYF.

The chain recombines TRBV6-1 with TRBJ1-4; D gene ambiguous. The CDR3 sequence is 15 residues long. V dropped 4 bases and J dropped 0 bases, with 9 bases sitting between them. CDR1 is MNHNS, CDR2 SASEGT, per germline. The CDR3 sequence: CASSVDSATNEKLFF. The CDR3 DNA reads TGTGCCAGCAGTGTTGACTCTGCAACTAATGAAAAACTGTTTTTT.

The V call is TRBV9, the J call TRBJ1-3, with a possible D match to TRBD1 (6 bases). The CDR3 has 15 residues. Germline CDR1 reads SGDLS; CDR2 reads YYNGEE. The V end lost 5 bases, the J end lost 3 bases, and 15 bases lay between the germline ends. This CDR3 reads CASSINRADGNTIYF. The DNA of the CDR3 is TGTGCCAGCAGTATAAACAGGGCAGATGGAAACACCATATATTTT.

This chain links TRBV7-2 with TRBJ2-2; D might be TRBD1 (8 bases). This CDR3 comprises 15 residues. Germline loops: CDR1 SGHTA, CDR2 FQGNSA. V was trimmed by 4 bases and J by 4 bases, leaving 13 bases between them. The chain's CDR3 is CASSSDREGTGELFF. The CDR3 region has the DNA TGTGCCAGCAGCTCGGACAGGGAGGGCACCGGGGAGCTGTTTTTT.